A selection of T cell receptor beta chains follows, all from one sample in a study of blood T cell repertoires in COVID-19. Clones were sequenced by immunoSEQ multiplex PCR, and TCRdb holds only the in-frame ones, with some missing. The table has fewer than 350,000 clones, about 86% seen once. The sample consisted of peripheral blood. These receptors came from a woman between 25 and 40 years old who had recovered from COVID-19. CDR3s include the opening cysteine and the closing phenylalanine or tryptophan. The order of the fields is J gene, D gene, clone size, V gene, CDR3 protein, CDR3 DNA. A D gene is named only where the DNA matches it firmly. Clone size appears in some rows only: once, few, many, or a class for an expanded clone.

J gene: TRBJ1-1; D gene: .; clone size: .; V gene: TRBV5-4; CDR3 protein: CASSQLQNTEAFF; CDR3 DNA: TGTGCCAGCAGCCAATTACAGAACACTGAAGCTTTCTTT
J gene: TRBJ1-2; D gene: TRBD1; clone size: .; V gene: TRBV7-8; CDR3 protein: CASNLRGTGGGYTF; CDR3 DNA: TGTGCCAGCAACCTTAGGGGGACAGGGGGCGGATACACCTTC
J gene: TRBJ2-5; D gene: .; clone size: .; V gene: TRBV18; CDR3 protein: CASSGFGSQETQYF; CDR3 DNA: TGTGCCAGCTCAGGGTTCGGGTCGCAAGAGACCCAGTACTTC
J gene: TRBJ2-2; D gene: TRBD1; clone size: .; V gene: TRBV7-8; CDR3 protein: CASSRQGTGGTGELFF; CDR3 DNA: TGTGCCAGCAGCCGACAGGGGACAGGGGGCACCGGGGAGCTGTTTTTT
J gene: TRBJ1-1; D gene: TRBD1; clone size: .; V gene: TRBV6-5; CDR3 protein: CATLDRGNTEAFF; CDR3 DNA: TGTGCCACCCTCGACAGGGGGAACACTGAAGCTTTCTTT
J gene: TRBJ2-7; D gene: .; clone size: .; V gene: TRBV28; CDR3 protein: CASSLGGGSEQYF; CDR3 DNA: TGTGCCAGCAGTTTAGGGGGAGGAAGCGAGCAGTACTTC
J gene: TRBJ1-2; D gene: .; clone size: once; V gene: TRBV2; CDR3 protein: CASSEASVYGYTF; CDR3 DNA: TGTGCCAGCAGTGAAGCCAGTGTATATGGCTACACCTTC
J gene: TRBJ1-4; D gene: .; clone size: few; V gene: TRBV5-4; CDR3 protein: CASSPGGSRTNEKLFF; CDR3 DNA: TGTGCCAGCAGCCCGGGGGGGAGTAGAACTAATGAAAAACTGTTTTTT
J gene: TRBJ2-1; D gene: .; clone size: .; V gene: TRBV10-3; CDR3 protein: CAISESRTTTFISYNEQFF; CDR3 DNA: TGTGCCATCAGTGAGTCGAGGACTACGACCTTTATCTCCTACAATGAGCAGTTCTTC
J gene: TRBJ2-7; D gene: .; clone size: .; V gene: TRBV4-2; CDR3 protein: CASSQVGSASYEQYF; CDR3 DNA: TGTGCCAGCAGCCAAGTCGGGTCTGCGTCCTACGAGCAGTACTTC
J gene: TRBJ2-7; D gene: .; clone size: .; V gene: TRBV5-4; CDR3 protein: CASSLEGSYEQYF; CDR3 DNA: TGTGCCAGCAGCTTGGAGGGGTCCTACGAGCAGTACTTC
J gene: TRBJ2-7; D gene: TRBD1; clone size: .; V gene: TRBV12-5; CDR3 protein: CASGLDTGTDEQYF; CDR3 DNA: TGTGCTAGTGGTTTGGATACGGGGACAGACGAGCAGTACTTC
J gene: TRBJ1-6; D gene: TRBD1; clone size: few; V gene: TRBV5-4; CDR3 protein: CASSLALGQGSPLHF; CDR3 DNA: TGTGCCAGCAGCTTGGCCTTGGGACAGGGTTCACCCCTCCACTTT
J gene: TRBJ1-1; D gene: TRBD1; clone size: .; V gene: TRBV30; CDR3 protein: CACDRGRVTEAFF; CDR3 DNA: TGTGCCTGTGACAGGGGACGCGTCACTGAAGCTTTCTTT
J gene: TRBJ1-2; D gene: TRBD1; clone size: .; V gene: TRBV11-2; CDR3 protein: CASSLLGTAKGYTF; CDR3 DNA: TGTGCCAGCAGCTTATTAGGGACAGCCAAGGGCTACACCTTC
J gene: TRBJ2-1; D gene: TRBD2; clone size: .; V gene: TRBV10-3; CDR3 protein: CAISESGGDPYNEQFF; CDR3 DNA: TGTGCCATCAGTGAGTCCGGGGGGGACCCCTACAATGAGCAGTTCTTC
J gene: TRBJ2-2; D gene: TRBD2; clone size: once; V gene: TRBV5-4; CDR3 protein: CASSPALAINTGELFF; CDR3 DNA: TGTGCCAGCAGCCCAGCACTAGCGATTAACACCGGGGAGCTGTTTTTT
J gene: TRBJ2-2; D gene: TRBD2; clone size: once; V gene: TRBV3-1/TRBV3-2; CDR3 protein: CASSLRAGGPTGELFF; CDR3 DNA: TGTGCCAGCAGCCTTCGAGCGGGGGGGCCCACCGGGGAGCTGTTTTTT
J gene: TRBJ2-3; D gene: TRBD2; clone size: .; V gene: TRBV19; CDR3 protein: CASSSRTSGADTQYF; CDR3 DNA: TGTGCCAGTAGTTCCCGGACTAGCGGGGCAGATACGCAGTATTTT
J gene: TRBJ2-5; D gene: TRBD2; clone size: .; V gene: TRBV30; CDR3 protein: CAWSTIIGTSGSQETQYF; CDR3 DNA: TGTGCCTGGAGTACAATAATAGGGACTAGCGGCTCCCAAGAGACCCAGTACTTC
J gene: TRBJ1-4; D gene: TRBD1; clone size: .; V gene: TRBV7-8; CDR3 protein: CASSLVGQGSANEKLFF; CDR3 DNA: TGTGCCAGCAGCTTAGTGGGACAGGGATCGGCTAATGAAAAACTGTTTTTT
J gene: TRBJ1-5; D gene: .; clone size: .; V gene: TRBV2; CDR3 protein: CASTPDRNQPQHF; CDR3 DNA: TGTGCCAGCACCCCTGACAGGAATCAGCCCCAGCATTTT
J gene: TRBJ1-2; D gene: .; clone size: .; V gene: TRBV28; CDR3 protein: CASRPASRGHGGYTF; CDR3 DNA: TGTGCCAGCAGGCCTGCGAGTCGAGGTCATGGCGGCTACACCTTC
J gene: TRBJ1-4; D gene: .; clone size: .; V gene: TRBV15; CDR3 protein: CATSRDQQAEKLFF; CDR3 DNA: TGTGCCACCAGCAGAGACCAACAGGCTGAAAAACTGTTTTTT
J gene: TRBJ2-1; D gene: TRBD1; clone size: .; V gene: TRBV6-5; CDR3 protein: CASSRQGISYNEQFF; CDR3 DNA: TGTGCCAGCAGTCGACAGGGAATCTCCTACAATGAGCAGTTCTTC
J gene: TRBJ1-1; D gene: TRBD1; clone size: .; V gene: TRBV7-8; CDR3 protein: CASRQTGGTEAFF; CDR3 DNA: TGTGCCAGCAGACAAACAGGGGGCACTGAAGCTTTCTTT
J gene: TRBJ2-5; D gene: .; clone size: .; V gene: TRBV6-5; CDR3 protein: CASSYEGGMGETQYF; CDR3 DNA: TGTGCCAGCAGTTACGAGGGCGGGATGGGAGAGACCCAGTACTTC
J gene: TRBJ2-1; D gene: TRBD1; clone size: .; V gene: TRBV6-2/TRBV6-3; CDR3 protein: CASSFGQAYNEQFF; CDR3 DNA: TGTGCCAGCAGTTTTGGACAGGCCTACAATGAGCAGTTCTTC
J gene: TRBJ2-3; D gene: TRBD2; clone size: many; V gene: TRBV4-1; CDR3 protein: CASSRDGLADTDTQYF; CDR3 DNA: TGCGCCAGCAGCCGGGACGGACTAGCGGACACAGATACGCAGTATTTT
J gene: TRBJ2-2; D gene: TRBD2; clone size: .; V gene: TRBV2; CDR3 protein: CAQLIAGEVGELFF; CDR3 DNA: TGTGCCCAGCTAATAGCGGGAGAAGTCGGGGAGCTGTTTTTT
J gene: TRBJ2-2; D gene: TRBD1; clone size: .; V gene: TRBV10-3; CDR3 protein: CAISDGQGALSGELFF; CDR3 DNA: TGTGCCATCAGTGACGGACAGGGGGCCCTTTCCGGGGAGCTGTTTTTT
J gene: TRBJ2-3; D gene: TRBD2; clone size: .; V gene: TRBV4-2; CDR3 protein: CASSQESSGGSADTQYF; CDR3 DNA: TGTGCCAGCAGCCAAGAGTCGTCGGGAGGGTCGGCAGATACGCAGTATTTT
J gene: TRBJ1-1; D gene: TRBD1; clone size: .; V gene: TRBV19; CDR3 protein: CAITPSDRGNTEAFF; CDR3 DNA: TGTGCCATTACGCCCTCCGACAGGGGGAACACTGAAGCTTTCTTT
J gene: TRBJ2-7; D gene: TRBD1; clone size: once; V gene: TRBV5-1; CDR3 protein: CASSLGQGSYEQYF; CDR3 DNA: TGCGCCAGCAGCCTAGGACAGGGATCGTACGAGCAGTACTTC
J gene: TRBJ2-3; D gene: .; clone size: .; V gene: TRBV3-1/TRBV3-2; CDR3 protein: CASSRSTFSTDTQYF; CDR3 DNA: TGTGCCAGCAGCCGGTCGACTTTTAGCACAGATACGCAGTATTTT
J gene: TRBJ2-5; D gene: .; clone size: .; V gene: TRBV12-5; CDR3 protein: CASGYEGARQYF; CDR3 DNA: TGTGCTAGTGGATACGAGGGTGCGCGGCAGTACTTC
J gene: TRBJ1-2; D gene: TRBD1; clone size: .; V gene: TRBV29-1; CDR3 protein: CSVAVAGGGYGYTF; CDR3 DNA: TGCAGCGTTGCGGTGGCAGGGGGCGGCTATGGCTACACCTTC
J gene: TRBJ2-2; D gene: .; clone size: .; V gene: TRBV19; CDR3 protein: CASSIAQVNAGELFF; CDR3 DNA: TGTGCCAGTAGTATAGCACAGGTTAACGCCGGGGAGCTGTTTTTT
J gene: TRBJ2-3; D gene: TRBD2; clone size: .; V gene: TRBV5-5; CDR3 protein: CASSLTSEADTQYF; CDR3 DNA: TGTGCCAGCAGTTTGACTAGCGAGGCAGATACGCAGTATTTT